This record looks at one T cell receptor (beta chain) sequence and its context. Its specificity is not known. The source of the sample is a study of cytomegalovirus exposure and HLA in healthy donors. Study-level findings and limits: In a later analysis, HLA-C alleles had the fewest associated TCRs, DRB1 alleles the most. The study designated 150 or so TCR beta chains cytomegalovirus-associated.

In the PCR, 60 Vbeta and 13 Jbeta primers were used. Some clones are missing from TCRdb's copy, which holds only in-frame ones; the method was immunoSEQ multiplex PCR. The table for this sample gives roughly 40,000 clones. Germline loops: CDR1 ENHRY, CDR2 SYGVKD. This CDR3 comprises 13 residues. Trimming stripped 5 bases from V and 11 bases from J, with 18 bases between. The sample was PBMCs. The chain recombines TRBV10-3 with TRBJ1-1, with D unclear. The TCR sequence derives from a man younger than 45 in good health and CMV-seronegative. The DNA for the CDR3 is TGTGCCATCAGTACATTGGAAGTGGGCTCTGCTTTCTTT. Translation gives CAISTLEVGSAFF.